Here is one T cell receptor beta chain with its context. Its antigen is not known. TCR beta libraries were prepared from cDNA with unique molecular identifiers. TCRdb re-called the PCR reads with MiXCR, one entry per CDR3 protein. The sample carries 740,000 or so distinct CDR3 sequences, roughly half recorded once. This entry comes from a study of post-analysis software for immune sequencing data. About the study: Relapsing-remitting, secondary progressive and progressive-relapsing forms of multiple sclerosis all featured among disease courses. Study observations and caveats: In multiple sclerosis, normalized Chao1 diversity was significantly below that of controls. In patients, TRBV5-6, TRBV5-1 and TRBV20-1 belonged to roughly five TRBV segments found more frequently than in controls.

V shed 5 bases and J 0 bases; nucleotides not matched to a gene: 7. This CDR3 is built from 16 residues. Germline V gene lookup returns CDR1 SGHVS and CDR2 FNYEAQ. Sequencing was done on a sample of blood. The chain links TRBV7-6 to TRBJ1-1; TRBD1 aligns across 9 bases. The source of this sequence is a girl under 18 with multiple sclerosis. CDR3 in DNA: TGTGCCAGCAGCCTCGGACAGGGGTCTTTGAACACTGAAGCTTTCTTT. Translated, it gives CASSLGQGSLNTEAFF.